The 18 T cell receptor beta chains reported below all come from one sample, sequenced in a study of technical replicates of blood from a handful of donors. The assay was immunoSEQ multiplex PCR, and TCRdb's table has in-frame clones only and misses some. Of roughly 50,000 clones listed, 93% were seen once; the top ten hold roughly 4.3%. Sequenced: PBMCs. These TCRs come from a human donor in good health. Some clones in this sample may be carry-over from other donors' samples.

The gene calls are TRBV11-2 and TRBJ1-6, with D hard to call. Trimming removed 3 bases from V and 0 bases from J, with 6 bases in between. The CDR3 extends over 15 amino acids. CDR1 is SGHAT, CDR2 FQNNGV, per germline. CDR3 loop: CASSLRSSYNSPLHF. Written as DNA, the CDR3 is TGTGCCAGCAGCTTGAGGAGCTCCTATAATTCACCCCTCCACTTT. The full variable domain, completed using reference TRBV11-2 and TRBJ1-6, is EAGVAQSPRYKIIEKRQSVAFWCNPISGHATLYWYQQILGQGPKLLIQFQNNGVVDDSQLPKDRFSAERLKGVDSTLKIQPAKLEDSAVYLCASSLRSSYNSPLHFGNGTRLTVT.

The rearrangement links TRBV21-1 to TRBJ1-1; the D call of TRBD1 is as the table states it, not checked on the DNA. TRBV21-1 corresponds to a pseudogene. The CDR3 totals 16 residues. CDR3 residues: CASSTRQGQLNTEAFF. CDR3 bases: TGTGCCAGCAGCACGAGACAGGGCCAACTGAACACTGAAGCTTTCTTT.

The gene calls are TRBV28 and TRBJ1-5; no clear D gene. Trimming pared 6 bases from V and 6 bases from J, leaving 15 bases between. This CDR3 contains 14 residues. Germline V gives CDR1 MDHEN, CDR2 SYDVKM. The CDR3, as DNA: TGTGCCAGCAGCACCGCGGGGTATCGTCAGCCCCAGCATTTT. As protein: CASSTAGYRQPQHF.

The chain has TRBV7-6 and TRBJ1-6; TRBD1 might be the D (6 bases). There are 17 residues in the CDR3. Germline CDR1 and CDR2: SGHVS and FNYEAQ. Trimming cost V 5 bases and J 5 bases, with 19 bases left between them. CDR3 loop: CASSVGVGAMDNSPLHF. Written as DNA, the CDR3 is TGTGCCAGCAGCGTCGGTGTGGGGGCCATGGATAATTCACCCCTCCACTTT.

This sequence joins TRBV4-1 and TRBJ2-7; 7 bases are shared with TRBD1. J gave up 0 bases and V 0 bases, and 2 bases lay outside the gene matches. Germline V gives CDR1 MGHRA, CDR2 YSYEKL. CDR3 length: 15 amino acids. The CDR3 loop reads CASSQEDRSSYEQYF. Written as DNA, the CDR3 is TGCGCCAGCAGCCAAGAGGACAGGAGCTCCTACGAGCAGTACTTC.

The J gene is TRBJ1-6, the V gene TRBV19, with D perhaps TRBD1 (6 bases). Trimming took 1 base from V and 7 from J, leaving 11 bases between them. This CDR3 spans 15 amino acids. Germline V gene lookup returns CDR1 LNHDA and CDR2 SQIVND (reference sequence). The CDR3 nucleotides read TGTGCCAGTAGTATAGTCGGACAGCCGAATTCACCCCTCCACTTT. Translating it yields CASSIVGQPNSPLHF.

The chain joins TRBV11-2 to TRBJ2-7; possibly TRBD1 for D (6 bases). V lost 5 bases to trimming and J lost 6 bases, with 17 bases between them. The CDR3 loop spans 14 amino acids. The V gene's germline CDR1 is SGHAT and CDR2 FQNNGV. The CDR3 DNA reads TGTGCCAGCAGCATCGACAGGCAGGGGTTCGAGCAGTACTTC. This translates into CASSIDRQGFEQYF.

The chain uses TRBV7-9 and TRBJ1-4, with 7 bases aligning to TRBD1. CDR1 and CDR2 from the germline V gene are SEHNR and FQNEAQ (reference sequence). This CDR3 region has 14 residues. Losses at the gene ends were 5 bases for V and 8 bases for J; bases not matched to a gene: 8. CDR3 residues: CASSPGTDDEKLFF. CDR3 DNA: TGTGCCAGCAGCCCAGGGACAGATGACGAAAAACTGTTTTTT.

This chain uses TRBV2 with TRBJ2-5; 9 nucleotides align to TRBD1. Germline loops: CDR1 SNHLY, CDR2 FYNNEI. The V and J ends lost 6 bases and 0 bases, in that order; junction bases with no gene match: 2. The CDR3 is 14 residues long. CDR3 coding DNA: TGTGCCAGCAGCCGGGACAGGGACCAAGAGACCCAGTACTTC. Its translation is CASSRDRDQETQYF.

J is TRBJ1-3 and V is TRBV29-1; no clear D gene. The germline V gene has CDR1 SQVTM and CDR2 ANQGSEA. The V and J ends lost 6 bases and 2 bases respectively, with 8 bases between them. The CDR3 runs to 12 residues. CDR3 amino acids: CSVVTTGNTIYF. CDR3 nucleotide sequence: TGCAGCGTAGTGACAACTGGAAACACCATATATTTT.

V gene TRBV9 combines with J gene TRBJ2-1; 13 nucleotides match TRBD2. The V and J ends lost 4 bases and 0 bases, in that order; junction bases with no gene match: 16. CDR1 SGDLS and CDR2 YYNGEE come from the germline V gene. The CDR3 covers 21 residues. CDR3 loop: CASSNEGLAGYALSSYNEQFF. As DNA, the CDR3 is TGTGCCAGCAGCAACGAGGGACTAGCGGGATACGCCCTGAGCTCCTACAATGAGCAGTTCTTC.

CDR3 amino acids: CASSYSGFPDTQYF. The CDR3, as DNA: TGTGCCAGCAGTTACTCTGGCTTCCCAGATACGCAGTATTTT. V is TRBV6-5 and J is TRBJ2-3, with D hard to call. The CDR3 length is 14 residues. V lost 0 bases, J lost 4 bases, and 8 bases lay in between. Germline V CDR1 and CDR2: MNHEY, SVGAGI.

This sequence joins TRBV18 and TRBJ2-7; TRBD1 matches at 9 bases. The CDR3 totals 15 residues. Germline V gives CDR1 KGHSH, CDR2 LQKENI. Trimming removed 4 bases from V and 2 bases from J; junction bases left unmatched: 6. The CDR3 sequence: CASSQGQGWTYEQYF. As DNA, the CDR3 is TGTGCCAGCTCACAGGGACAGGGATGGACCTACGAGCAGTACTTC.

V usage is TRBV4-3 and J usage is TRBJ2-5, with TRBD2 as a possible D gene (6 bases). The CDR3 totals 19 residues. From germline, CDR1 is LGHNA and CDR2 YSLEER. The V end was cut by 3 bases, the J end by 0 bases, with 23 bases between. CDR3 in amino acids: CASSQDLLFDTGDQETQYF. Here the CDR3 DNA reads TGCGCCAGCAGCCAGGACCTCCTATTTGATACGGGGGACCAAGAGACCCAGTACTTC.

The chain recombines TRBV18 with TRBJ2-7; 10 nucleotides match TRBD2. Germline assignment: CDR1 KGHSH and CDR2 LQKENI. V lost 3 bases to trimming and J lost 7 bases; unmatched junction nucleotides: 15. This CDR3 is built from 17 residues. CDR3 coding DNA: TGTGCCAGCTCACCGTTACCGCCGAGCGGGAGGGACTTAGAGCAGTACTTC. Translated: CASSPLPPSGRDLEQYF.

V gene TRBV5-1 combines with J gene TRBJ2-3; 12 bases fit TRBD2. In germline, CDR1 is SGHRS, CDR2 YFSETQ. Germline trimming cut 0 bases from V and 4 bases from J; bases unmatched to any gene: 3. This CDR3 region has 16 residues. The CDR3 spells CASSLATSGRSDTQYF. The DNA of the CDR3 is TGCGCCAGCAGCTTGGCGACTAGCGGGAGATCAGATACGCAGTATTTT.

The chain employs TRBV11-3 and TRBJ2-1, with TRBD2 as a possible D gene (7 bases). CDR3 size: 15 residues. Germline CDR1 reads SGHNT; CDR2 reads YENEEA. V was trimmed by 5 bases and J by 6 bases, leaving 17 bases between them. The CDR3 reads CASSPWAGAGNEQFF. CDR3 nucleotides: TGTGCCAGCAGCCCGTGGGCGGGGGCTGGCAATGAGCAGTTCTTC.

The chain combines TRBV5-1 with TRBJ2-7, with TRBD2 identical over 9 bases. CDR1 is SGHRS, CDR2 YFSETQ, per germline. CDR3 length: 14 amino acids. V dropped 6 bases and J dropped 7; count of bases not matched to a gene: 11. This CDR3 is CASTLSSGREEQYF. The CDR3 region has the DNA TGCGCCAGCACTTTGAGTAGCGGGAGAGAAGAGCAGTACTTC.